The 8 T cell receptor beta chains listed next were all sequenced from one sample in a study of blood T cell repertoires in COVID-19. Produced via immunoSEQ multiplex PCR; TCRdb's table is partial and in-frame only. The sample includes 54,000 or so clones, under 85% of them seen just once. Material: peripheral blood. The receptors here all came from a woman of 80 years or more with acute or convalescent COVID-19.

The genes are TRBV21-1 and TRBJ1-5; no check of the table's D call, TRBD1, against the DNA was made. TRBV21-1 is designated a pseudogene. The CDR3 extends over 14 amino acids. The CDR3 sequence is CASLRTRGPQPQHF. As DNA, the CDR3 is TGTGCCAGCCTCCGGACAAGGGGGCCTCAGCCCCAGCATTTT.

The rearrangement uses TRBV11-2 and TRBJ2-1; D call uncertain. The CDR3 totals 14 residues. V gave up 1 base and J gave up 2 bases, with 6 bases separating them. Germline-derived CDR1 and CDR2 are SGHAT and FQNNGV. The CDR3 region is CASSLVSTYNEQFF. DNA of the CDR3: TGTGCCAGCAGCTTAGTCTCTACCTACAATGAGCAGTTCTTC.

This chain connects TRBV29-1 to TRBJ1-5; D is perhaps TRBD1 (6 bases). CDR3 length equals 12 residues. Trimming cost V 7 bases and J 7 bases, with 14 bases left between them. Germline lookup yields CDR1 SQVTM and CDR2 ANQGSEA. This CDR3 reads CSARGAGQPQHF. The CDR3 DNA is TGCAGCGCCCGGGGGGCAGGGCAGCCCCAGCATTTT.

The genes are TRBV5-1 and TRBJ2-2, with a tentative D call TRBD2 (7 bases). Trimming took off 7 bases at V and 5 bases at J, with 24 bases between the two ends. The CDR3 is 17 amino acids. Germline V gives CDR1 SGHRS, CDR2 YFSETQ. The CDR3 DNA is TGCGCCAGCCGCACTAGGGGGGGGATCCCTCCGACCGGGGAGCTGTTTTTT. Its protein is CASRTRGGIPPTGELFF.

The chain is built from TRBV18 and TRBJ2-1; 8 positions match TRBD2. Germline V CDR1 and CDR2: KGHSH, LQKENI. The CDR3 is made up of 16 amino acids. V lost 2 bases to trimming and J lost 5 bases; unmatched junction nucleotides: 8. This CDR3 is CASSPEVAGRNNEQFF. CDR3 sequence (DNA): TGTGCCAGCTCACCAGAGGTAGCGGGAAGGAACAATGAGCAGTTCTTC.

V is TRBV4-1 and J is TRBJ2-3; TRBD2 might be the D (6 bases). The CDR3 length is 14 residues. V was cut by 1 base and J by 1 base, with 6 bases left in between. Germline assignment: CDR1 MGHRA and CDR2 YSYEKL. CDR3 nucleotide sequence: TGCGCCAGCAGCCAAGCGGGGGGCACAGATACGCAGTATTTT. Encoded protein: CASSQAGGTDTQYF.

The gene calls are TRBV20-1 and TRBJ2-7, with a tentative D call TRBD1 (5 bases). There are 13 residues in the CDR3. Germline CDR1 and CDR2: DFQATT and SNEGSKA (reference sequence). V lost 3 bases and J 6 bases, leaving 15 bases between the germline ends. The CDR3 DNA reads TGCAGTGCTAGTGTCGCAGGGCTTGGCGAGCAGTACTTC. Encoded protein: CSASVAGLGEQYF.

This clone has more than one count but fewer than ten. The chain combines TRBV10-3 with TRBJ1-4; TRBD1 aligns across 9 bases. Germline V lookup: CDR1 ENHRY, CDR2 SYGVKD. The CDR3 runs to 13 residues. V lost 9 bases to trimming and J lost 7 bases; unmatched junction nucleotides: 6. The CDR3 sequence: CAITGGEGEKLFF. In DNA, the CDR3 is TGTGCCATAACAGGGGGCGAGGGTGAAAAACTGTTTTTT.